This T cell receptor beta chain was captured by sequencing in a study of Ad26.COV2.S vaccination and SARS-CoV-2 variants. Points from the study as a whole: TCR breadth and depth estimates may have understated total T cell responses.

Treatment specified: roughly 19 received Ad26.COV2.S at low or high dose, single or two shots; roughly 5 received placebo; per-sample allocation not given. Sampling was done on day 63 after the first vaccine or placebo injection. TCRdb's table, derived via immunoSEQ multiplex PCR, lists solely in-frame clones and lacks some. This table holds hundreds of thousands of clones, roughly 90% found once. Germline CDR1 MDHEN, CDR2 SYDVKM. This CDR3 spans 14 amino acids. A word on this clone: Its antigen is unidentified. Sequence at one end of the junction differs from germline and may be a read error. The sample carries other DNA sequences with the same CDR3.

V and J are TRBV28 and TRBJ2-7; no definite D call. This TCR came from a person between 18 and 65 years old who received the Ad26.COV2.S COVID-19 vaccine or a placebo. The sequences come from peripheral blood, collected in a trial of Ad26.COV2.S vaccine versus placebo. The CDR3 is CASSPSTPPYEQYF. The CDR3 DNA sequence: TGTGCCAGCAGTCCATCGACACCTCCCTACGAACAGTACTTC.